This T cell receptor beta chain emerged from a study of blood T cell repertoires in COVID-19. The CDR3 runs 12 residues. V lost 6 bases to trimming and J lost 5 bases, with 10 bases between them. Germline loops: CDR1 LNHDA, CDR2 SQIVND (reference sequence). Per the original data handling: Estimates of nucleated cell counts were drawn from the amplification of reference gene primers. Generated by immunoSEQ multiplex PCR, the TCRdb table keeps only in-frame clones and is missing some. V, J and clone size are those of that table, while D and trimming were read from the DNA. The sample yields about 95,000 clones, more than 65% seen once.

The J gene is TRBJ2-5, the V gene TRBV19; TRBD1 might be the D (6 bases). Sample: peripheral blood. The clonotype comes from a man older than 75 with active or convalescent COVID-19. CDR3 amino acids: CASSMGAETQYF. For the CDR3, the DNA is TGTGCCAGTAGCATGGGGGCGGAGACCCAGTACTTC.